The entry below describes one TCR beta chain. Its specificity is not known. The germline CDR1 and CDR2 sequences are SGHTA and FQGNSA. V lost 6 bases to trimming and J lost 3 bases, with 12 bases between them. This CDR3 has 14 residues. This entry is derived from a study of graft-versus-host responses after intestinal transplantation. Study summary: Recipients were given multivisceral, liver-intestinal, or isolated intestinal transplants. Recipients uniformly received anti-thymocyte globulin induction, followed by tacrolimus and steroids for roughly 3 years.

Only in-frame clones appear in the TCRdb table, and some are missing; sequencing was by immunoSEQ multiplex PCR. The sample yields fewer than 30,000 clones, around 96% seen once. Findings and caveats of the study: HvG clone declines early post-transplant were associated with peak circulating GvH levels. Recipient marrow held GvH clones, some first seen in ileum or blood.

The sequence derives from a human patient who received an intestinal transplant, so some T cells may come from the graft donor. Sequences were derived from PBMCs, sampled just over 29 days after intestinal transplant. The rearrangement joins TRBV7-2 to TRBJ2-1; D might be TRBD1 (5 bases). The CDR3 reads CASRDKDIYNEQFF. The CDR3 DNA is TGTGCCAGCAGAGACAAGGACATCTACAATGAGCAGTTCTTC.